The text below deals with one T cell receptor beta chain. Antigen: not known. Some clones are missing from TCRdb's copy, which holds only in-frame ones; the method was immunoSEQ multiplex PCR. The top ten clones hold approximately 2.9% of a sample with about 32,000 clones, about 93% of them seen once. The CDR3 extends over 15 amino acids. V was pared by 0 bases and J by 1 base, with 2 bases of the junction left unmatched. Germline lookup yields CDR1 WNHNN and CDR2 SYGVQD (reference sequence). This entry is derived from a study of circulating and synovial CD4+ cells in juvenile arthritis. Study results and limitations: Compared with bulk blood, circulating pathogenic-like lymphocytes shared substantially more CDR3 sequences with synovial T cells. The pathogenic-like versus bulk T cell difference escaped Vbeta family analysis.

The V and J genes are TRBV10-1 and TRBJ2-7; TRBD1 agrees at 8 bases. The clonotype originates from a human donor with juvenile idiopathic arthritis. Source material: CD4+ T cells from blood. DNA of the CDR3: TGCGCCAGCAGTGAGTCCACAGGGGGATCCTACGAGCAGTACTTC. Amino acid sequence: CASSESTGGSYEQYF.